Listed here is a single T cell receptor (beta chain). TCRdb's table, derived via immunoSEQ multiplex PCR, lists solely in-frame clones and lacks some. The sample shows approximately 74,000 clones, 88% of them seen only once. This record belongs to a study of blood T cell repertoires in COVID-19. V lost 9 bases and J 2 bases, leaving 15 bases between the germline ends. CDR1 is ENHRY and CDR2 is SYGVKD in the germline V gene. CDR3 length: 14 residues. This chain joins TRBV10-3 and TRBJ2-3; tentative D call: TRBD2 (6 bases). The sequencing sample was made of peripheral blood. The source is a man in his 70s with acute or convalescent COVID-19. CDR3 sequence: CAISGVVLTDTQYF. CDR3 nucleotide sequence: TGTGCCATATCGGGAGTAGTTCTCACAGATACGCAGTATTTT.